This T cell receptor (beta chain) was recorded in a study of OX40 agonist ivuxolimab in advanced cancers. Study in general: Administration of intravenous ivuxolimab to patients occurred every 2 weeks at 0.01 to 10 mg/kg. Partial responses were achieved by three patients, one with hepatocellular carcinoma and two with cutaneous melanoma.

The CDR3 is 12 amino acids. Germline V gene lookup returns CDR1 ENHRY and CDR2 SYGVKD. Trimming removed 8 bases at V and 6 bases at J, with 13 bases between. Measured with immunoSEQ multiplex PCR; TCRdb has only the in-frame clones, and not every one. This repertoire shows 70,000 or so clones, 70% to 90% found once; its top ten account for about 2.1%. With regard to this clone: Its antigen is unknown.

Study-wide points: The work left the antigen specificity of expanded peripheral T cells undetermined.

The V call is TRBV10-3, the J call TRBJ2-5; D not resolved. The clonotype comes from an adult with an advanced solid tumor such as melanoma, head and neck, liver or kidney cancer. Specimen: CD4+ or CD8+ T cells sorted from blood, collected in a trial of the OX40 agonist ivuxolimab. CDR3 loop: CAIGWDSKTQYF. CDR3 sequence (DNA): TGTGCCATCGGGTGGGATTCGAAGACCCAGTACTTC.